In this sample, the clone carrying this TCR beta chain turned up a few times. Germline CDR1 GTSNPN, CDR2 SVGIG (reference sequence). Trimming took off 7 bases at V and 1 base at J, with 10 bases between the two ends. The CDR3 is 12 amino acids. The sample belongs to a study of cytotoxic CD8 clonotypes in ibrutinib-treated CLL. The table came from immunoSEQ multiplex PCR; TCRdb's copy has only in-frame clones and leaves some out. The data contain more than 200,000 clones, roughly 79% of them singletons. This receptor was identified in a human donor with chronic lymphocytic leukemia. The chain combines TRBV30 with TRBJ1-1, with a possible D match to TRBD1 (5 bases). Here the sequenced sample was PBMCs, taken after 12 months of ibrutinib treatment. CDR3 coding DNA: TGTGCCTTAGGGAGGGGGAACACTGAAGCTTTCTTT. Amino acids: CALGRGNTEAFF. The complete variable domain, with remaining parts taken from reference TRBV30 and TRBJ1-1, reads SQTIHQWPATLVQPVGSPLSLECTVEGTSNPNLYWYRQAAGRGLQLLFYSVGIGQISSEVPQNLSASRPQDRQFILSSKKLLLSDSGFYLCALGRGNTEAFFGQGTRLTVV.